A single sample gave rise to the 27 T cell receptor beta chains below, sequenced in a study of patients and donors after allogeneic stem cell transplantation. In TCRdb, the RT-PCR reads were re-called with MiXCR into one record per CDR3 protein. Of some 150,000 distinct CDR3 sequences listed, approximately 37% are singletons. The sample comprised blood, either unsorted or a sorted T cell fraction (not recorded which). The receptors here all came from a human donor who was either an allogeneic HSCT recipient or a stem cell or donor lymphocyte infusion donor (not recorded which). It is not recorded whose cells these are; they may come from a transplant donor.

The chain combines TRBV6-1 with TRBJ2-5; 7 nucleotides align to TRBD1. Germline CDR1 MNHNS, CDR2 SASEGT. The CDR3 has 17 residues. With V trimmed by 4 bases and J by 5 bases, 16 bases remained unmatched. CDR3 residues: CASSVGDRDNPRETQYF. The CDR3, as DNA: TGTGCCAGCAGTGTTGGGGACAGAGATAATCCGCGGGAGACCCAGTACTTC.

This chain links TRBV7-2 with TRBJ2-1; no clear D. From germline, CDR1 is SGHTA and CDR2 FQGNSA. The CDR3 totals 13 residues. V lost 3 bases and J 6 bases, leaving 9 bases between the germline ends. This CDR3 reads CASSFGTFNEQFF. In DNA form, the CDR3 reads TGTGCCAGCAGCTTTGGCACCTTCAATGAGCAGTTCTTC.

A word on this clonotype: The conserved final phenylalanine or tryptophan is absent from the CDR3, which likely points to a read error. CDR3 sequence (DNA): TGCGCCAGCAGCTTGGCTGGACAGGGGACAGATACGCAGTATTTG. Translation: CASSLAGQGTDTQYL. The chain employs TRBV5-1 and TRBJ2-3; TRBD1 aligns across 9 bases. Germline loops: CDR1 SGHRS, CDR2 YFSETQ. J was trimmed by 3 bases and V by 0 bases; bases with no gene match: 2. The CDR3 has 15 amino acids.

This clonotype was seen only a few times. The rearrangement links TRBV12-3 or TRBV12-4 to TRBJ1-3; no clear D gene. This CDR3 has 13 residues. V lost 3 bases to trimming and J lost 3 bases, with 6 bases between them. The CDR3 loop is CASSFWGGNTIYF. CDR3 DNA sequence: TGTGCCAGCAGTTTCTGGGGTGGAAACACCATATATTTT.

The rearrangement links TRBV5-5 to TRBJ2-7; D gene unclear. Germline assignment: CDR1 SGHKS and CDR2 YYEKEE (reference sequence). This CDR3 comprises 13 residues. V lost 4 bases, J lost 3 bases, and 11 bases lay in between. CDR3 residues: CASSRNGLYEQYF. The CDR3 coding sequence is TGTGCCAGCAGCCGGAACGGGCTCTACGAGCAGTACTTC.

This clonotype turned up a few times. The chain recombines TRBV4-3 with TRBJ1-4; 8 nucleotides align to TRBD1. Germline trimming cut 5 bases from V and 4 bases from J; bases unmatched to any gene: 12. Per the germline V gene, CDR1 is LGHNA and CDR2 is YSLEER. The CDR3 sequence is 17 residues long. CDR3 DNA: TGCGCCAGCAGCGCAGGGACAGGTTGGCCGGATAATGAAAAACTGTTTTTT. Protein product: CASSAGTGWPDNEKLFF.

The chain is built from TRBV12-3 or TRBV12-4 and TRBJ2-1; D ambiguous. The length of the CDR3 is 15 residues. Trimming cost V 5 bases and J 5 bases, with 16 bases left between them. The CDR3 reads CASSPYSVRDNEQFF. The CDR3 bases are TGTGCCAGCAGTCCTTACAGCGTAAGGGACAATGAGCAGTTCTTC.

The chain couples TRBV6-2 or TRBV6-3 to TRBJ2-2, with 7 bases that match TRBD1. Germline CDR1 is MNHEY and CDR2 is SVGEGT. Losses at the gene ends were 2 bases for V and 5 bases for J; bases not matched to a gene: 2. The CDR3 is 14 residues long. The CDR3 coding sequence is TGTGCCAGCAGTTACGTACAGGGGACCGGGGAGCTGTTTTTT. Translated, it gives CASSYVQGTGELFF.

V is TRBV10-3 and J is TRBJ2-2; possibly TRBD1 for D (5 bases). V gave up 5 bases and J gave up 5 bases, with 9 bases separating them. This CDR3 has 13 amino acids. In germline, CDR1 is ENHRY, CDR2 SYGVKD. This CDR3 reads CAISSRDTGELFF. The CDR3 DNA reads TGTGCCATCAGTTCCAGGGATACCGGGGAGCTGTTTTTT.

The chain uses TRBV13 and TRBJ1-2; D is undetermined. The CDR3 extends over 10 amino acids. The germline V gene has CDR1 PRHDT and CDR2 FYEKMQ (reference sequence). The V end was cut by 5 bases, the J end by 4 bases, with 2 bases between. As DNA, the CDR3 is TGTGCCAGCAGCCCCTATGGCTACACCTTC. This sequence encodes CASSPYGYTF.

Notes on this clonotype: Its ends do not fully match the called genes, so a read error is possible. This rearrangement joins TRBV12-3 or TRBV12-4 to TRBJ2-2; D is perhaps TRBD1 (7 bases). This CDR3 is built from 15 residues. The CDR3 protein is CASTWRGPNTAELFF. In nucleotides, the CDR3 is TGTGCCAGCACTTGGAGGGGGCCGAACACCGCGGAGCTGTTTTTT.

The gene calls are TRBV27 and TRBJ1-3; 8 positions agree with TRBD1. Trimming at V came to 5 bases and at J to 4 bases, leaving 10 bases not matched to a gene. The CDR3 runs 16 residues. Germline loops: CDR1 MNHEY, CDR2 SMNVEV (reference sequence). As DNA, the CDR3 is TGTGCCAGCAGTCCATACAGGGGGGTGGCCGGAAACACCATATATTTT. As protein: CASSPYRGVAGNTIYF.

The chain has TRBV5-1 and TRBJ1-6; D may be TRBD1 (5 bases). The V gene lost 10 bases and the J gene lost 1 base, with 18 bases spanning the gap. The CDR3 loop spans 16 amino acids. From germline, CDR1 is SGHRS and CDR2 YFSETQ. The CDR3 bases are TGCGCCGGCACCCGGACGGGGGGATCCTATAATTCACCCCTCCACTTT. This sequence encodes CAGTRTGGSYNSPLHF.

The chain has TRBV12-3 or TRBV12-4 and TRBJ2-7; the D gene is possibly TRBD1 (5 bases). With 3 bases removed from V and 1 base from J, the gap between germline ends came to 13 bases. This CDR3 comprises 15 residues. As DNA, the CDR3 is TGTGCCAGCAGTTTTGCCTGGGGCGGTTCCTACGAGCAGTACTTC. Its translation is CASSFAWGGSYEQYF.

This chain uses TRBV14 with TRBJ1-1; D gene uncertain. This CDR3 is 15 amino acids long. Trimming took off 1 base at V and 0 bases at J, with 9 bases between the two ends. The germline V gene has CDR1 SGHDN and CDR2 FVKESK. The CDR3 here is CASSQVDGVNTEAFF. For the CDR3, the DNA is TGTGCCAGCAGCCAAGTCGACGGGGTGAACACTGAAGCTTTCTTT. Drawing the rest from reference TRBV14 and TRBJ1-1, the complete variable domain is EAGVTQFPSHSVIEKGQTVTLRCDPISGHDNLYWYRRVMGKEIKFLLHFVKESKQDESGMPNNRFLAERTGGTYSTLKVQPAELEDSGVYFCASSQVDGVNTEAFFGQGTRLTVV.

In nucleotides, the CDR3 is TGTGCCAGCAGTTTAACGCGACTAGCGGGGGGAGGGGAGACCCAGTACTTC. This sequence encodes CASSLTRLAGGGETQYF. This chain uses TRBV27 with TRBJ2-5, with 13 bases fitting TRBD2. Germline-derived CDR1 and CDR2 are MNHEY and SMNVEV (reference sequence). J lost 5 bases, V lost 2 bases, and 8 bases had no gene match. The CDR3 sequence is 17 residues long.

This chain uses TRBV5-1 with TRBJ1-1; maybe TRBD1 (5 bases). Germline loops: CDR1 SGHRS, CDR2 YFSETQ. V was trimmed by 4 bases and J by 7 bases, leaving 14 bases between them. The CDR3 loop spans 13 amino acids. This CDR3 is CASSGLRADEAFF. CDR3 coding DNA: TGCGCCAGCAGCGGCCTCAGGGCGGATGAAGCTTTCTTT. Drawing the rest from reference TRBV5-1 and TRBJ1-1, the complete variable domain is KAGVTQTPRYLIKTRGQQVTLSCSPISGHRSVSWYQQTPGQGLQFLFEYFSETQRNKGNFPGRFSGRQFSNSRSEMNVSTLELGDSALYLCASSGLRADEAFFGQGTRLTVV.

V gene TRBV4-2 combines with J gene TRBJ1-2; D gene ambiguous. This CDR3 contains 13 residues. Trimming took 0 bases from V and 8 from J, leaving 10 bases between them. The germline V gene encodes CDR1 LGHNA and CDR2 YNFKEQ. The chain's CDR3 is CASSQDLGLGYTF. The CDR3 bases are TGTGCCAGCAGCCAAGATCTAGGGTTAGGCTACACCTTC.

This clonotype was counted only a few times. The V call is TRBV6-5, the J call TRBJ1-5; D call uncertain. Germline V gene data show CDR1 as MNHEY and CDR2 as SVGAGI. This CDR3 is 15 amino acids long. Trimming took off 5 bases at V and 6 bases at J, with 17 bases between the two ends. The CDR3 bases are TGTGCCAGCAGTCCGACCGGCATTTCAGCTCAGCCCCAGCATTTT. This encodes CASSPTGISAQPQHF.

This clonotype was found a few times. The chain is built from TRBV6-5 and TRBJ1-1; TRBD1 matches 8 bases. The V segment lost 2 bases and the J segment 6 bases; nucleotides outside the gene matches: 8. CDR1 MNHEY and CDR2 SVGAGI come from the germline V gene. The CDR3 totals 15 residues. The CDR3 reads CASSYADRGRAEAFF. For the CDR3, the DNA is TGTGCCAGCAGTTACGCAGACAGGGGACGTGCTGAAGCTTTCTTT.

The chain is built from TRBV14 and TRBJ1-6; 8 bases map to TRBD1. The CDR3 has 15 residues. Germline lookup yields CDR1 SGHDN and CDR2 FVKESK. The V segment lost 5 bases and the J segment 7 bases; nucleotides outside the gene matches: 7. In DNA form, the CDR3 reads TGTGCCAGCAGCTCCGGACAGGGCCCGAATTCACCCCTCCACTTT. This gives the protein CASSSGQGPNSPLHF.

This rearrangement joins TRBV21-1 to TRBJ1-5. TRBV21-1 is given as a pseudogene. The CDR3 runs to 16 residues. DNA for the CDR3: TGTGCCAGCAGCACCTGGGAAGGTCGGAGCAATCAGCCCCAGCATTTT. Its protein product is CASSTWEGRSNQPQHF.

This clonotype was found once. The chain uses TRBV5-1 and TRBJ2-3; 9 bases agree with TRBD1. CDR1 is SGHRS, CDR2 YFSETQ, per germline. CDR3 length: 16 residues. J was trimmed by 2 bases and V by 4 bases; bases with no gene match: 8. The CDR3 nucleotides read TGCGCCAGCAGCCTACAGGGGGCGCGAAACACAGATACGCAGTATTTT. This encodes CASSLQGARNTDTQYF.

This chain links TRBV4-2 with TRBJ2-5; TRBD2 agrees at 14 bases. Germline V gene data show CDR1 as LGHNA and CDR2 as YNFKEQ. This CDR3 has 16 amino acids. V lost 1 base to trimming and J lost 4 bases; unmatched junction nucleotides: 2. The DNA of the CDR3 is TGTGCCAGCAGCCAAGCGGGACTAGCGGGGGCAGAGACCCAGTACTTC. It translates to CASSQAGLAGAETQYF.

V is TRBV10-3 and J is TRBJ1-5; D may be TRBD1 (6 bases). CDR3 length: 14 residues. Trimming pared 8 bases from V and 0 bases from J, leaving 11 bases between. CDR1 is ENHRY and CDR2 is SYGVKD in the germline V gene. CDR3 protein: CAIAGAGSNQPQHF. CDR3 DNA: TGTGCCATCGCGGGGGCTGGTAGCAATCAGCCCCAGCATTTT.

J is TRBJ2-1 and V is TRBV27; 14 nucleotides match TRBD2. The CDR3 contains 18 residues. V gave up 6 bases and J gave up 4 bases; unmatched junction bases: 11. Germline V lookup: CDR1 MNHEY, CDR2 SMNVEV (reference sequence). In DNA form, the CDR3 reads TGTGCCAGCAGCCTGACTAGCGGGGGGGCCTCGAATTACAATGAGCAGTTCTTC. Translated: CASSLTSGGASNYNEQFF.

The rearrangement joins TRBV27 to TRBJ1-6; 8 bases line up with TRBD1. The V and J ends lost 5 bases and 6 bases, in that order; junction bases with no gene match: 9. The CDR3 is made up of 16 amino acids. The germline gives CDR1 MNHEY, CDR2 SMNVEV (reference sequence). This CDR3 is CASSPRGTGPNSPLHF. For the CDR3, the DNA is TGTGCCAGCAGTCCCCGTGGGACAGGCCCTAATTCACCCCTCCACTTT.